Listed below are T cell receptor beta chains from one sample, sequenced in a study of beta chain features in type 1 diabetes. Assay used: immunoSEQ multiplex PCR; TCRdb lists only in-frame clones, some missing. The profile shows around 500,000 clones, 10% to 12% of them singletons. The sequencing input was naive CD4+ T cells from blood. The receptor set was obtained from a woman between 18 and 29 years old in good health. Both conserved end residues are part of each CDR3. Each record gives: V gene, clone size, J gene, CDR3 protein. Only part of the rows carry a size: once, few, many, or a class if the clone is expanded.

>TRBV13|NA|TRBJ1-1
CASSLLGWGKNTEAFF
>TRBV14|few|TRBJ1-1
CASSQRDRGLVNTEAFF
>TRBV7-9|NA|TRBJ2-1
CASSLQPYNEQFF
>TRBV5-4|NA|TRBJ1-2
CASSREQGRNYGYTF
>TRBV7-3|few|TRBJ2-3
CASSPKYHTDTQYF
>TRBV7-3|once|TRBJ2-3
CASSPGDSTDTQYF
>TRBV6-5|NA|TRBJ2-1
CASNTGQGGEQFF
>TRBV7-9|few|TRBJ1-1
CASSLATENTEAFF
>TRBV7-3|NA|TRBJ2-2
CASSPSQNTGELFF
>TRBV9|NA|TRBJ2-3
CASSKLGGGQGNTQYF
>TRBV6-6|once|TRBJ1-4
CASSLEEATNEKLFF
>TRBV7-8|few|TRBJ2-3
CASGRGTDTQYF
>TRBV7-2|NA|TRBJ1-1
CASSSRGFANTEAFF
>TRBV9|NA|TRBJ2-4
CASSVGSGKAKNIQYF
>TRBV7-2|NA|TRBJ2-2
CASTRRNTGELFF
>TRBV30|NA|TRBJ2-2
CAWKLRGNTGELFF
>TRBV5-1|NA|TRBJ2-7
CASSLGGVYEQYF
>TRBV7-2|NA|TRBJ1-2
CASSFTGNYGYTF
>TRBV14|few|TRBJ1-2
CASSQGTVDGYTF
>TRBV4-1|few|TRBJ2-3
CASSQEGTGGGSTDTQYF
>TRBV25-1|few|TRBJ1-3
CASAISGSHTIYF
>TRBV7-3|few|TRBJ2-7
CASSLTATYEQYF
>TRBV7-9|NA|TRBJ1-1
CASSLSARHEAFF
>TRBV5-8|NA|TRBJ2-6
CASSLQPGAIGANVLTF
>TRBV2|few|TRBJ1-5
CASSRTLGNQPQHF
>TRBV28|few|TRBJ2-5
CASSPSGQIETQYF
>TRBV5-4|few|TRBJ2-5
CASSSGRETQYF
>TRBV7-2|few|TRBJ1-2
CASSFRDGLGYTF
>TRBV7-2|few|TRBJ2-7
CASSTVGAAHYEQYF
>TRBV4-2|NA|TRBJ2-7
CASSRDWDSYEQYF
>TRBV7-3|NA|TRBJ2-2
CASSFGRQNTGELFF
>TRBV28|once|TRBJ1-2
CASTDRVYGYTF
>TRBV5-4|NA|TRBJ2-2
CASSLDRNTGERFF
>TRBV27|NA|TRBJ2-1
CASSSIPAGGPAEQFF
>TRBV15|few|TRBJ2-1
CATRKGQGRVEQFF
>TRBV11-3|NA|TRBJ1-2
CASSLSSGGARGSYGYTF
>TRBV23-1|few|TRBJ1-1
CASSGRQNTEAFF
>TRBV15|NA|TRBJ1-4
CATSREQGYGEKLFF
>TRBV4-1|NA|TRBJ1-4
CASSQLGPTNEKLFF
>TRBV7-8|few|TRBJ2-1
CASSSTGGTTYNEQFF
>TRBV9|NA|TRBJ2-1
CASSTGLAEGSEQFF